These T cell receptor beta chains were read from a single sample in a study of early T cells in non-severe SARS-CoV-2 infection. TCRdb re-called the 5' RACE reads with MiXCR, one entry per CDR3 protein. The sample lists roughly 10,000 distinct CDR3 sequences, 4.8% seen once, with 9.9% in the top ten. Sequencing was performed on whole blood. Receptors originate from an adult who was a healthcare worker with PCR-confirmed SARS-CoV-2 infection or an uninfected control (not recorded which). CDR3s include the opening cysteine and the closing phenylalanine or tryptophan. D genes are given only for firm matches. Not every row has a clone size; where given, it reads once, few, many or a size class.

CDR3: CASSSRRGDSPLHF
DNA: TGCGCCAGCAGCTCTCGCAGGGGGGATTCACCCCTCCACTTT
D: TRBD1
size: medium-sized
length: 14
J: TRBJ1-6
V: TRBV5-1

CDR3: CASSLRPHMQNTEAFF
DNA: TGTGCCAGCAGCTTACGCCCGCACATGCAGAACACTGAAGCTTTCTTT
D: -
size: medium-sized
length: 16
J: TRBJ1-1
V: TRBV11-1

CDR3: CASSLMLYGYTF
DNA: TGTGCCAGCAGCTTAATGCTATATGGCTACACCTTC
D: -
size: many
length: 12
J: TRBJ1-2
V: TRBV7-2

CDR3: CAWRTRGEAGYTF
DNA: TGTGCCTGGAGGACCAGGGGGGAAGCTGGCTACACCTTC
D: TRBD1
size: medium-sized
length: 13
J: TRBJ1-2
V: TRBV30

CDR3: CASSLGGNTEAFF
DNA: TGCGCCAGCAGCTTGGGGGGGAACACTGAAGCTTTCTTT
D: -
size: few
length: 13
J: TRBJ1-1
V: TRBV5-1

CDR3: CSVTWWAGTEAFF
DNA: TGCAGCGTGACCTGGTGGGCAGGGACTGAAGCTTTCTTT
D: -
size: medium-sized
length: 13
J: TRBJ1-1
V: TRBV29-1

CDR3: CASSLGGDEQYF
DNA: TGTGCCAGCAGCTTAGGAGGGGACGAGCAGTACTTC
D: -
size: few
length: 12
J: TRBJ2-7
V: TRBV7-6

CDR3: CSAREISREQYF
DNA: TGCAGTGCTAGAGAGATTTCCCGCGAGCAGTACTTC
D: -
size: many
length: 12
J: TRBJ2-7
V: TRBV20-1

CDR3: CASSPNRGGNTEAFF
DNA: TGTGCCAGCAGTCCAAACAGGGGAGGGAACACTGAAGCTTTCTTT
D: TRBD1
size: medium-sized
length: 15
J: TRBJ1-1
V: TRBV7-8

CDR3: CASSLDGAENTGELFF
DNA: TGCGCCAGCAGCTTGGATGGCGCAGAGAACACCGGGGAGCTGTTTTTT
D: -
size: medium-sized
length: 16
J: TRBJ2-2
V: TRBV5-1

CDR3: CSGENTEAFF
DNA: TGCAGCGGAGAAAACACTGAAGCTTTCTTT
D: -
size: many
length: 10
J: TRBJ1-1
V: TRBV29-1

CDR3: CASSEGDSYEQYF
DNA: TGCGCCAGCAGTGAGGGGGACAGCTACGAGCAGTACTTC
D: TRBD1
size: few
length: 13
J: TRBJ2-7
V: TRBV10-2

CDR3: CSTIVLAKNIQYF
DNA: TGCAGTACCATTGTACTAGCCAAAAACATTCAGTACTTC
D: -
size: -
length: 13
J: TRBJ2-4
V: TRBV20-1

CDR3: CASSKGTGNEQFF
DNA: TGTGCCAGCAGCAAGGGGACAGGCAATGAGCAGTTCTTC
D: TRBD1
size: many
length: 13
J: TRBJ2-1
V: TRBV7-7

CDR3: CASSPDKIYGYTF
DNA: TGTGCCAGCAGCCCGGACAAAATATATGGCTACACCTTC
D: -
size: medium-sized
length: 13
J: TRBJ1-2
V: TRBV14

CDR3: CASSLRGTGIDEQYF
DNA: TGTGCCAGCAGCTTGAGGGGGACAGGGATCGACGAGCAGTACTTC
D: TRBD1
size: many
length: 15
J: TRBJ2-7
V: TRBV5-4

CDR3: CASSLGTGYNSPLHF
DNA: TGTGCCAGCAGCCTAGGGACAGGGTATAATTCACCCCTCCACTTT
D: TRBD1
size: many
length: 15
J: TRBJ1-6
V: TRBV7-2

CDR3: CASSLGQTYGYTF
DNA: TGTGCCAGCAGTTTGGGTCAGACCTATGGCTACACCTTC
D: -
size: few
length: 13
J: TRBJ1-2
V: TRBV12-3/TRBV12-4

CDR3: CASSLAPNTEAFF
DNA: TGCGCCAGCAGTCTAGCACCGAACACTGAAGCTTTCTTT
D: -
size: medium-sized
length: 13
J: TRBJ1-1
V: TRBV5-1

CDR3: CASTAGARAYNEQFF
DNA: TGTGCCAGCACCGCGGGGGCCAGAGCATACAATGAGCAGTTCTTC
D: -
size: large
length: 15
J: TRBJ2-1
V: TRBV7-8

CDR3: CASSLSGVMNTEAFF
DNA: TGTGCCAGCAGCTTAAGCGGTGTCATGAACACTGAAGCTTTCTTT
D: -
size: many
length: 15
J: TRBJ1-1
V: TRBV7-2

CDR3: CAISEVAWDTQYF
DNA: TGTGCCATCAGTGAGGTCGCCTGGGATACGCAGTATTTT
D: -
size: many
length: 13
J: TRBJ2-3
V: TRBV10-3

CDR3: CASSPRLYGELFF
DNA: TGTGCCAGCAGCCCCCGACTCTACGGGGAGCTGTTTTTT
D: -
size: -
length: 13
J: TRBJ2-2
V: TRBV7-2

CDR3: CASSLRQYSNQPQHF
DNA: TGTGCCAGCAGTTTAAGACAGTATAGCAATCAGCCCCAGCATTTT
D: -
size: many
length: 15
J: TRBJ1-5
V: TRBV12-3/TRBV12-4

CDR3: CASGLGTLGEGGYTF
DNA: TGTGCTAGTGGTTTGGGGACACTCGGAGAGGGTGGCTACACCTTC
D: -
size: many
length: 15
J: TRBJ1-2
V: TRBV12-5

CDR3: CASRGIGQVNNQPQHF
DNA: TGTGCCAGCAGGGGCATAGGCCAGGTAAACAATCAGCCCCAGCATTTT
D: -
size: many
length: 16
J: TRBJ1-5
V: TRBV6-6

CDR3: CASSSQSQYF
DNA: TGTGCCAGCAGTTCCCAATCGCAGTATTTT
D: -
size: -
length: 10
J: TRBJ2-3
V: TRBV7-2

CDR3: CASSYSRLGEQFF
DNA: TGTGCCAGCAGTTACTCTCGTCTCGGTGAGCAGTTCTTC
D: -
size: many
length: 13
J: TRBJ2-1
V: TRBV6-5

CDR3: CASSLSIGSNTGELFF
DNA: TGTGCCAGCAGCTTGAGTATCGGCTCGAACACCGGGGAGCTGTTTTTT
D: -
size: -
length: 16
J: TRBJ2-2
V: TRBV7-8

CDR3: CASSRGQYYGYTF
DNA: TGCGCCAGCAGCCGCGGACAGTACTATGGCTACACCTTC
D: -
size: medium-sized
length: 13
J: TRBJ1-2
V: TRBV4-3

CDR3: CASSSEGDRVTRNEQFF
DNA: TGTGCCAGCAGTTCTGAGGGCGACAGAGTTACGAGGAATGAGCAGTTCTTC
D: -
size: -
length: 17
J: TRBJ2-1
V: TRBV12-3/TRBV12-4

CDR3: CATKRGAGTPSGELFF
DNA: TGTGCCACCAAACGAGGCGCCGGGACCCCTTCGGGGGAGCTGTTTTTT
D: -
size: -
length: 16
J: TRBJ2-2
V: TRBV24-1

CDR3: CASSPRDRNTGELFF
DNA: TGTGCCAGCAGCCCCCGGGACAGGAACACCGGGGAGCTGTTTTTT
D: TRBD1
size: medium-sized
length: 15
J: TRBJ2-2
V: TRBV14

CDR3: CASSPGVAGSDTQYF
DNA: TGTGCCAGCAGCCCCGGGGTAGCGGGGTCCGATACGCAGTATTTT
D: TRBD2
size: medium-sized
length: 15
J: TRBJ2-3
V: TRBV13

CDR3: CSVDWGQGYLNTEAFF
DNA: TGCAGCGTTGATTGGGGACAGGGATACCTGAACACTGAAGCTTTCTTT
D: TRBD1
size: -
length: 16
J: TRBJ1-1
V: TRBV29-1

CDR3: CASSFGTDWGDTQYF
DNA: TGCGCCAGCAGCTTTGGGACGGATTGGGGAGATACGCAGTATTTT
D: -
size: -
length: 15
J: TRBJ2-3
V: TRBV5-1

CDR3: CASSPSGTEAFF
DNA: TGTGCCAGCAGTCCCTCCGGGACTGAAGCTTTCTTT
D: -
size: many
length: 12
J: TRBJ1-1
V: TRBV6-5

CDR3: CASSSTNRDFNTEAFF
DNA: TGTGCCAGCAGCTCTACTAATCGGGATTTCAACACTGAAGCTTTCTTT
D: -
size: -
length: 16
J: TRBJ1-1
V: TRBV5-4

CDR3: CASSYSQGARKTQYF
DNA: TGTGCCAGCAGTTACTCCCAGGGGGCGAGGAAGACCCAGTACTTC
D: TRBD1
size: few
length: 15
J: TRBJ2-5
V: TRBV6-5

CDR3: CASSLMGEQYF
DNA: TGTGCCAGCAGCCTTATGGGCGAGCAGTACTTC
D: -
size: many
length: 11
J: TRBJ2-7
V: TRBV3-1

CDR3: CASSSDGYTGELFF
DNA: TGTGCCAGCAGTTCGGACGGATACACCGGGGAGCTGTTTTTT
D: -
size: few
length: 14
J: TRBJ2-2
V: TRBV7-9

CDR3: CASSQEREFNSGNTIYF
DNA: TGTGCCAGCAGCCAAGAGAGAGAGTTTAACTCTGGAAACACCATATATTTT
D: -
size: medium-sized
length: 17
J: TRBJ1-3
V: TRBV14

CDR3: CASSSARPRSTGELFF
DNA: TGTGCCAGCAGCAGCGCCCGCCCCCGTAGCACCGGGGAGCTGTTTTTT
D: -
size: many
length: 16
J: TRBJ2-2
V: TRBV21-1

CDR3: CASSLYLSAEAFF
DNA: TGTGCCAGCAGCTTATATCTCTCAGCTGAAGCTTTCTTT
D: -
size: many
length: 13
J: TRBJ1-1
V: TRBV11-2

CDR3: CASSAGTVANYGYTF
DNA: TGTGCCAGCAGCGCGGGGACCGTTGCTAACTATGGCTACACCTTC
D: -
size: medium-sized
length: 15
J: TRBJ1-2
V: TRBV5-5

CDR3: CASSELQGNTGELFF
DNA: TGTGCCAGCAGTGAACTACAGGGGAACACCGGGGAGCTGTTTTTT
D: -
size: many
length: 15
J: TRBJ2-2
V: TRBV6-1

CDR3: CASSRGASANIQYF
DNA: TGTGCCAGCAGTCGGGGAGCGTCCGCAAACATTCAGTACTTC
D: -
size: many
length: 14
J: TRBJ2-4
V: TRBV2

CDR3: CSASGLGTDTQYF
DNA: TGCAGTGCAAGCGGACTTGGCACAGATACGCAGTATTTT
D: -
size: many
length: 13
J: TRBJ2-3
V: TRBV20-1

CDR3: CASSFDSSGNTIYF
DNA: TGTGCCAGCAGCTTCGACAGCTCTGGAAACACCATATATTTT
D: -
size: many
length: 14
J: TRBJ1-3
V: TRBV7-2

CDR3: CASSHLQGAEGTDTQYF
DNA: TGTGCCAGCAGCCACCTACAGGGGGCCGAGGGCACAGATACGCAGTATTTT
D: TRBD1
size: medium-sized
length: 17
J: TRBJ2-3
V: TRBV7-6

CDR3: CASSARQGRAAEAFF
DNA: TGTGCCAGCAGTGCCCGACAGGGACGTGCGGCTGAAGCTTTCTTT
D: TRBD1
size: medium-sized
length: 15
J: TRBJ1-1
V: TRBV27

CDR3: CASSSRDGEQPQHF
DNA: TGTGCCAGCAGTTCTCGAGACGGGGAGCAACCCCAGCATTTT
D: -
size: many
length: 14
J: TRBJ1-5
V: TRBV12-3/TRBV12-4